This T cell receptor (beta chain) derives from a study of blood T cell repertoires in COVID-19. Across the study: Samples came from the United States, Italy and Spain, spanning acute and convalescent COVID-19. T cells, B-cell-depleted T cells, or PBMCs supplied cDNA or gDNA.

As handled by the study authors: Reference gene primer amplification yielded estimated nucleated cell counts. Profiled with immunoSEQ multiplex PCR; TCRdb holds only in-frame clones, not every one. The V and J calls and the clone size are those of that table, but D and trimming were determined from the DNA. The table shows approximately 200,000 clones, with 70% to 90% occurring only once. Germline CDR1 is SGDLS and CDR2 is YYNGEE. V dropped 6 bases and J dropped 3; count of bases not matched to a gene: 7. The CDR3 spans 14 residues. The sequence was obtained from a woman in her 30s with active or convalescent COVID-19. The sample was peripheral blood. V gene TRBV9 combines with J gene TRBJ1-1; TRBD1 matches 8 bases. In nucleotides, the CDR3 is TGTGCCAGCACCTCACAGGGGGAGGACACTGAAGCTTTCTTT. It translates to CASTSQGEDTEAFF.